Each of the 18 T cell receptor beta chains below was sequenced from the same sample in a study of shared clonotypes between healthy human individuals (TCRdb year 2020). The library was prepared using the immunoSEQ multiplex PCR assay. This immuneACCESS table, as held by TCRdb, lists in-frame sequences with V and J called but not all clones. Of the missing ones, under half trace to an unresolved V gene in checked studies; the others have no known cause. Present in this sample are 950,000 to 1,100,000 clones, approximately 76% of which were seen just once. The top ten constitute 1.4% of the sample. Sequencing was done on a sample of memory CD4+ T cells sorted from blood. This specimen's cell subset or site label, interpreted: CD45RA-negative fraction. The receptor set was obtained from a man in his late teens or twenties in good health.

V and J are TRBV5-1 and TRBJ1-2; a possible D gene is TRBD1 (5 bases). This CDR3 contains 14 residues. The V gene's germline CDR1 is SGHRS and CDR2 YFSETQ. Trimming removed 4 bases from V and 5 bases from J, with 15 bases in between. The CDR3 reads CASSTPGPGYGYTF. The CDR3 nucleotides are TGCGCCAGCAGCACCCCGGGGCCTGGGTATGGCTACACCTTC.

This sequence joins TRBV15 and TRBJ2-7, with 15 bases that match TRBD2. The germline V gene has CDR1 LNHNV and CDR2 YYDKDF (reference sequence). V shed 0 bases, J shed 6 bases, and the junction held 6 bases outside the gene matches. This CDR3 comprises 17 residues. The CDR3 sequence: CATSRDSGGLAGGEQYF. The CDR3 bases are TGTGCCACCAGCAGAGATTCGGGGGGACTAGCGGGAGGCGAGCAGTACTTC.

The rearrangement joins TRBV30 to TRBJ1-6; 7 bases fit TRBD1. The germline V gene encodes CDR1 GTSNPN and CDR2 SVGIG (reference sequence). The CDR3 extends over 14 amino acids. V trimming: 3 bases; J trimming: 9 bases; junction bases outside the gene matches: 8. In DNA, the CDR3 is TGTGCCTGGAGCAAGACAGGGTCTTCTTCACCCCTCCACTTT. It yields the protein CAWSKTGSSSPLHF.

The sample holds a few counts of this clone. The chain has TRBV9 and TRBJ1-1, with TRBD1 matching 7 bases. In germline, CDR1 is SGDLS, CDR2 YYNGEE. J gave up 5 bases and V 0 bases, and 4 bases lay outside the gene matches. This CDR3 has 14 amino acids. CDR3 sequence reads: CASSVGGQDTEAFF. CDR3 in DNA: TGTGCCAGCAGCGTAGGAGGACAGGATACTGAAGCTTTCTTT.

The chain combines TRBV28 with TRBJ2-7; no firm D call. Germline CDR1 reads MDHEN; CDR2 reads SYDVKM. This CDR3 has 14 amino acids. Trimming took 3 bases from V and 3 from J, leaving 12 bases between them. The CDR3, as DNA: TGTGCCAGCAGTTTTCGGAAGAGCCTCTACGAGCAGTACTTC. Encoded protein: CASSFRKSLYEQYF.

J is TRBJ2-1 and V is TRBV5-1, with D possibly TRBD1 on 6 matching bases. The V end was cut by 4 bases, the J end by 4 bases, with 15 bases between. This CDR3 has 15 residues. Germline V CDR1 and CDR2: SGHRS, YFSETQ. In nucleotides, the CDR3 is TGCGCCAGCAGCCATGACAGGTTGGCGTACAATGAGCAGTTCTTC. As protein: CASSHDRLAYNEQFF. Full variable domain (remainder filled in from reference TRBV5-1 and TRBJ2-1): KAGVTQTPRYLIKTRGQQVTLSCSPISGHRSVSWYQQTPGQGLQFLFEYFSETQRNKGNFPGRFSGRQFSNSRSEMNVSTLELGDSALYLCASSHDRLAYNEQFFGPGTRLTVL.

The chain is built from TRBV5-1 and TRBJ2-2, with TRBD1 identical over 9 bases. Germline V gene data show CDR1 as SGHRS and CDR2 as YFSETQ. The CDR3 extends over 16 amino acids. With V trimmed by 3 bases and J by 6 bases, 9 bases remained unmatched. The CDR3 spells CASSSRRTGVSGELFF. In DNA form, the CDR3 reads TGCGCCAGCAGCTCGCGTCGGACAGGGGTATCCGGGGAGCTGTTTTTT.

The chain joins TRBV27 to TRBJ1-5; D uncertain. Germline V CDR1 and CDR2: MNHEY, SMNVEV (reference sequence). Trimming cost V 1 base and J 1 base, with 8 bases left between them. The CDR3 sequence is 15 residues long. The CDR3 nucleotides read TGTGCCAGCAGTTTATTTGGTGGCAGCAATCAGCCCCAGCATTTT. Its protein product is CASSLFGGSNQPQHF.

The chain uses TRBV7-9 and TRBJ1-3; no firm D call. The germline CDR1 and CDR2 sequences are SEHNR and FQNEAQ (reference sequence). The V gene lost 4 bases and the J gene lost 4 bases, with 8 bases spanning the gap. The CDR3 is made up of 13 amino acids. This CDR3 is CASSWSGGNTIYF. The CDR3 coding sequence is TGTGCCAGCAGCTGGTCAGGAGGAAACACCATATATTTT.

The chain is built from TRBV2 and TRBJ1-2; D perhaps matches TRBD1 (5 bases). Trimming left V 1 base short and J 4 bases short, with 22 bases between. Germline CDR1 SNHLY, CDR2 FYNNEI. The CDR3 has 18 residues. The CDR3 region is CASSEDGRGPVSGYGYTF. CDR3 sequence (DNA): TGTGCCAGCAGTGAAGATGGAAGGGGCCCCGTCTCCGGCTATGGCTACACCTTC.

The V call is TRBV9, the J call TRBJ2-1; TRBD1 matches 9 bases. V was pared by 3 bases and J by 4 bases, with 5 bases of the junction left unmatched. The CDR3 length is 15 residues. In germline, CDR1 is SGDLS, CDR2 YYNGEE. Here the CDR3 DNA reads TGTGCCAGCAGCGCGGACAGGGGCGAGTACAATGAGCAGTTCTTC. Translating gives CASSADRGEYNEQFF.

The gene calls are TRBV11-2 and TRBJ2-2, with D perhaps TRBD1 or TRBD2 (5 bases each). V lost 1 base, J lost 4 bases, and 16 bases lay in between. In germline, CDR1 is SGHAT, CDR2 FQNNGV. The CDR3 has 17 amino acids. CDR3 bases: TGTGCCAGCAGCTTAGGGTTAGGTCAGGGAGTCACCGGGGAGCTGTTTTTT. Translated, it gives CASSLGLGQGVTGELFF.

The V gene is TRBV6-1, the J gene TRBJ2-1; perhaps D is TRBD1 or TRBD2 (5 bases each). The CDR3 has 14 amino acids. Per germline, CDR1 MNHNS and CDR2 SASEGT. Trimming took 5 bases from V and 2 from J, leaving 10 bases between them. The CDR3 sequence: CASSTRGPYNEQFF. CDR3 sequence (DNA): TGTGCCAGCAGTACGAGGGGACCCTACAATGAGCAGTTCTTC.

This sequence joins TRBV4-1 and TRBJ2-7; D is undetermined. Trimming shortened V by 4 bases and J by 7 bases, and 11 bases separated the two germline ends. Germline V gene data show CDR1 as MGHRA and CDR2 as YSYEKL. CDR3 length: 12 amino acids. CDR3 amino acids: CASSLPMGEQYF. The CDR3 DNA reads TGCGCCAGCAGCCTACCCATGGGGGAGCAGTACTTC.

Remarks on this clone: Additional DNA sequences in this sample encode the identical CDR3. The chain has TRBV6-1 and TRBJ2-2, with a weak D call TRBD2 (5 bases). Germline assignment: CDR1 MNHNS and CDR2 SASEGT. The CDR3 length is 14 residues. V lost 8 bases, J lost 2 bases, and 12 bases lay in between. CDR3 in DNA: TGTGCCAGCGAGGGAACATCCAACACCGGGGAGCTGTTTTTT. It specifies CASEGTSNTGELFF.

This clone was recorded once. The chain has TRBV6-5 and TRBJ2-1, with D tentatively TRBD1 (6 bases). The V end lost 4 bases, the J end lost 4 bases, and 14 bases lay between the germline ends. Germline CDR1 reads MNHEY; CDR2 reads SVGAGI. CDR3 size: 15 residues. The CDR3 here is CASSFRDTTYNEQFF. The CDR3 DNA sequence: TGTGCCAGCAGTTTCCGGGACACCACTTACAATGAGCAGTTCTTC.

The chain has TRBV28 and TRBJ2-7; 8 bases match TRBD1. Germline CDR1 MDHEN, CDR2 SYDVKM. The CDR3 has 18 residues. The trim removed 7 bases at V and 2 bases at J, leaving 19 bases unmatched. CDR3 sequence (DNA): TGTGCCAGCACCTCCTTGGCAACTCCCGGGACAGGTACCTACGAGCAGTACTTC. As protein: CASTSLATPGTGTYEQYF.

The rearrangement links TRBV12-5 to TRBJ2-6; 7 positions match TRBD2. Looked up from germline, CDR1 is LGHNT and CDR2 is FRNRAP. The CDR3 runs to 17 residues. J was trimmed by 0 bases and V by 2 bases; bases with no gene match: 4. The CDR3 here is CASGLSGMVSGANVLTF. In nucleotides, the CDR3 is TGTGCTAGTGGTTTGAGCGGGATGGTCTCTGGGGCCAACGTCCTGACTTTC.